This passage covers 14 T cell receptor beta chains from one sample sequenced in a study of blood T cell repertoires in COVID-19 (dated by TCRdb to 2018 to 2021). The library was prepared using the immunoSEQ multiplex PCR assay. Sourced from immuneACCESS, this table was stored by TCRdb with only in-frame sequences that have V and J called. A share of the clones is absent; for the studies checked, an unresolved V gene accounts for under half, and the remainder has no known explanation. Recorded for this sample are 40,000 or so clones; around 87% of them occurred a single time. The top ten constitute 20% to 25% of the sample. Sequencing was performed on peripheral blood. These receptors all stem from a man in his fifties or sixties with active or convalescent COVID-19.

The chain links TRBV7-2 to TRBJ2-3, with 13 bases identical to TRBD2. Germline-derived CDR1 and CDR2 are SGHTA and FQGNSA. This CDR3 contains 16 residues. Germline trimming cut 6 bases from V and 4 bases from J; bases unmatched to any gene: 7. The DNA of the CDR3 is TGTGCCAGCAGATTTACTAGCGGGAGGGGGCCAGATACGCAGTATTTT. It is translated as CASRFTSGRGPDTQYF.

This clone was detected only once. This chain joins TRBV19 and TRBJ1-2; TRBD1 is a possible D gene (6 bases). The ends were cut back, 10 bases at V and 6 bases at J, with 18 bases in the middle. CDR3 length equals 13 residues. Per the germline V gene, CDR1 is LNHDA and CDR2 is SQIVND (reference sequence). The CDR3, as DNA: TGTGCCACTATGAGGGGGGGGTACAATGGCTACACCTTC. As protein: CATMRGGYNGYTF.

The gene calls are TRBV6-5 and TRBJ1-4; 8 bases match TRBD1. This CDR3 comprises 15 residues. The junction had 8 bases not matched to a gene; V was cut back by 6 bases and J by 5 bases. Germline values: CDR1 MNHEY, CDR2 SVGAGI. In DNA, the CDR3 is TGTGCCAGCAGACCCCGGGACAGGAGAAATGAAAAACTGTTTTTT. Protein product: CASRPRDRRNEKLFF.

V gene TRBV12-3 or TRBV12-4 combines with J gene TRBJ1-5; no reliable D call. Trimming stripped 2 bases from V and 4 bases from J, with 6 bases between. The CDR3 extends over 13 amino acids. CDR3 sequence (DNA): TGTGCCAGCAGTTTAAATAAAAATCAGCCCCAGCATTTT. Amino acid sequence: CASSLNKNQPQHF.

The chain combines TRBV6-2 or TRBV6-3 with TRBJ1-2, with 9 bases fitting TRBD1. From germline, CDR1 is MNHEY and CDR2 SVGEGT. The CDR3 spans 17 residues. V lost 6 bases to trimming and J lost 0 bases; unmatched junction nucleotides: 11. CDR3 sequence reads: CASSPRDRAEANYGYTF. CDR3 in DNA: TGTGCCAGCAGCCCTAGGGACAGGGCGGAAGCTAACTATGGCTACACCTTC.

The chain carries TRBV2 and TRBJ1-6; TRBD1 aligns across 9 bases. This CDR3 region has 15 residues. Germline lookup yields CDR1 SNHLY and CDR2 FYNNEI. J gave up 5 bases and V 6 bases, and 5 bases lay outside the gene matches. CDR3 sequence: CASSHRGLDNSPLHF. In DNA, the CDR3 is TGTGCCAGCAGCCACAGGGGGCTTGATAATTCACCCCTCCACTTT.

The chain uses TRBV6-4 and TRBJ2-7, with a tentative D call TRBD2 (6 bases). Trimming removed 6 bases from V and 2 bases from J, with 23 bases in between. CDR1 and CDR2 from the germline V gene are MRHNA and SNTAGT. This CDR3 is 17 amino acids long. In nucleotides, the CDR3 is TGTGCCAGCAGCTTCTTTAACAACTCCCGGAGGGCCTACGAGCAGTACTTC. As protein: CASSFFNNSRRAYEQYF.

The rearrangement joins TRBV4-3 to TRBJ2-3, with 16 bases fitting TRBD2. The CDR3 extends over 17 amino acids. Germline trimming cut 3 bases from V and 3 bases from J; bases unmatched to any gene: 3. CDR1 and CDR2 (germline): LGHNA, YSLEER. The CDR3 nucleotides read TGCGCCAGCAGCCAGGGACTAGCGGGAGGGGGGACAGATACGCAGTATTTT. Its translation is CASSQGLAGGGTDTQYF.

The rearrangement uses TRBV9 and TRBJ1-1; possibly TRBD1 for D (5 bases). V shed 4 bases and J shed 4 bases, with 20 bases lying between them. CDR1 SGDLS and CDR2 YYNGEE come from the germline V gene. The CDR3 has 16 amino acids. CDR3 DNA sequence: TGTGCCAGCAGCCCACCTATAGGGCAGGGAGGCACTGAAGCTTTCTTT. Its translation: CASSPPIGQGGTEAFF.

In this sample, this clone is large. This chain links TRBV6-5 with TRBJ2-2, with a weak D call TRBD2 (6 bases). Germline V gene data show CDR1 as MNHEY and CDR2 as SVGAGI. Trimming cost V 3 bases and J 5 bases, with 10 bases left between them. This CDR3 contains 14 residues. Here the CDR3 reads CASSYGGVTGELFF. The CDR3 DNA follows: TGTGCCAGCAGTTATGGCGGGGTAACCGGGGAGCTGTTTTTT.

This clone occurred once. This chain uses TRBV3-1 (or the pseudogene TRBV3-2) with TRBJ2-5; 7 positions agree with TRBD1. J gave up 0 bases and V 4 bases, and 8 bases lay outside the gene matches. This CDR3 contains 16 residues. CDR1 and CDR2 (germline): LGHDT, YNNKEL (reference sequence). The CDR3 spells CASSPSGQEYQETQYF. The CDR3, as DNA: TGTGCCAGCAGCCCGTCCGGACAGGAATACCAAGAGACCCAGTACTTC.

This clone was detected only once. The V and J genes are TRBV7-9 and TRBJ1-2; D perhaps matches TRBD1 (6 bases). Trimming stripped 4 bases from V and 7 bases from J, with 19 bases between. In germline, CDR1 is SEHNR, CDR2 FQNEAQ (reference sequence). The CDR3 is 15 amino acids. For the CDR3, the DNA is TGTGCCAGCAGCTCTGCCGGGACACCGGGAAGTGGCTACACCTTC. It is translated as CASSSAGTPGSGYTF.

In DNA form, the CDR3 reads TGTGCCAGCAGTGTAGAGGGTGTGAGCAATCAGCCCCAGCATTTT. Its translation: CASSVEGVSNQPQHF. The chain uses TRBV2 and TRBJ1-5; D unresolved. The germline CDR1 and CDR2 sequences are SNHLY and FYNNEI. V was pared by 4 bases and J by 1 base, with 11 bases between. The CDR3 is 15 amino acids.

The J gene is TRBJ2-3, the V gene TRBV19; D not resolved. The CDR3 sequence is 15 residues long. Germline V gene data show CDR1 as LNHDA and CDR2 as SQIVND (reference sequence). V lost 5 bases, J lost 2 bases, and 14 bases lay in between. In nucleotides, the CDR3 is TGTGCCAGTAGTGGGTCCGGAGATGCCACAGATACGCAGTATTTT. Translating gives CASSGSGDATDTQYF. Using reference TRBV19 and TRBJ2-3 for the parts outside the CDR3, the full variable domain is DGGITQSPKYLFRKEGQNVTLSCEQNLNHDAMYWYRQDPGQGLRLIYYSQIVNDFQKGDIAEGYSVSREKKESFPLTVTSAQKNPTAFYLCASSGSGDATDTQYFGPGTRLTVL.